Below are 19 T cell receptor beta chains sequenced from a single sample in a study of cytomegalovirus exposure and HLA in healthy donors. Amplification used 60 Vbeta primers and 13 Jbeta primers. Here immunoSEQ multiplex PCR was the method, and the copy in TCRdb shows in-frame clones only, minus some. Found here are 150,000 to 200,000 clones, around 80% of them singletons; the top ten hold about 1.8%. Sample: PBMCs. The receptors derive from a man aged 18 to 29 in good health and CMV-seronegative.

V usage is TRBV9 and J usage is TRBJ2-2, with D tentatively TRBD2 (6 bases). This CDR3 contains 15 residues. The V and J ends lost 3 bases and 4 bases respectively, with 13 bases between them. Germline V gene sequence: CDR1 SGDLS, CDR2 YYNGEE. The CDR3 DNA sequence: TGTGCCAGCAGCGCCCAAGGGACTTTCACCGGGGAGCTGTTTTTT. Its protein product is CASSAQGTFTGELFF.

The CDR3 reads CASSSSGSPDTQYF. As DNA, the CDR3 is TGCGCCAGCAGCTCAAGCGGGAGTCCAGATACGCAGTATTTT. The V gene is TRBV5-1, the J gene TRBJ2-3, with 8 bases fitting TRBD2. This CDR3 spans 14 amino acids. J was trimmed by 4 bases and V by 3 bases; bases with no gene match: 4. Germline V CDR1 and CDR2: SGHRS, YFSETQ.

Regarding this clone: Other DNA sequences in this specimen translate into the identical CDR3. V is TRBV9 and J is TRBJ2-2, with D perhaps TRBD2 (5 bases). Looked up from germline, CDR1 is SGDLS and CDR2 is YYNGEE. The CDR3 is 15 amino acids. The V end was cut by 0 bases, the J end by 0 bases, with 6 bases between. The CDR3 nucleotides are TGTGCCAGCAGCGTAGGCGGGTCGAACACCGGGGAGCTGTTTTTT. Protein product: CASSVGGSNTGELFF.

A word on this clone: One end of the junction does not line up with germline, which may come from a read error. The V call is TRBV7-9, the J call TRBJ1-2, with D unclear. The CDR3 is made up of 14 amino acids. Germline values: CDR1 SEHNR, CDR2 FQNEAQ (reference sequence). The CDR3 protein is CSSSLGGENYGYTF. The CDR3 region has the DNA TGTTCCAGCAGCTTAGGAGGTGAGAACTATGGCTACACCTTC.

The rearrangement joins TRBV7-8 to TRBJ1-6; 10 bases fit TRBD1. Per the germline V gene, CDR1 is SGHVS and CDR2 is FQNEAQ. The CDR3 spans 18 residues. V lost 5 bases and J lost 0; bases outside the gene matches: 7. CDR3 sequence (DNA): TGTGCCAGCAGCACCGGGACAGGGGAAAGCTCCTATAATTCACCCCTCCACTTT. As protein: CASSTGTGESSYNSPLHF.

V gene TRBV19 combines with J gene TRBJ2-1; 9 bases line up with TRBD1. Germline lookup yields CDR1 LNHDA and CDR2 SQIVND (reference sequence). CDR3 length: 14 amino acids. The V and J ends lost 5 bases and 9 bases, in that order; junction bases with no gene match: 8. CDR3 in DNA: TGTGCCAGTAGTCCGGGGGACAGGGCCGGTGAGCAGTTCTTC. The encoded protein is CASSPGDRAGEQFF.

The chain carries TRBV6-4 and TRBJ2-1, with 8 bases lining up with TRBD2. Germline values: CDR1 MRHNA, CDR2 SNTAGT. This CDR3 is 15 amino acids long. J gave up 2 bases and V 2 bases, and 2 bases lay outside the gene matches. DNA for the CDR3: TGTGCCAGCAGTGACGTCGGGAGGGCCTACAATGAGCAGTTCTTC. This gives the protein CASSDVGRAYNEQFF.

The CDR3 region is CASSLRQANSPLHF. CDR3 coding DNA: TGTGCCAGCAGTTTACGACAGGCTAATTCACCCCTCCACTTT. The chain employs TRBV27 and TRBJ1-6; the D gene is possibly TRBD1 (6 bases). The CDR3 contains 14 residues. CDR1 is MNHEY and CDR2 is SMNVEV in the germline V gene (reference sequence). V lost 2 bases to trimming and J lost 6 bases, with 8 bases between them.

The chain recombines TRBV5-4 with TRBJ2-5, with TRBD2 matching 14 bases. Germline values: CDR1 SGHNT, CDR2 YYREEE (reference sequence). CDR3 length equals 19 residues. V lost 0 bases and J lost 5; bases outside the gene matches: 12. The CDR3 sequence: CASSLDLGLAGVGWETQYF. For the CDR3, the DNA is TGTGCCAGCAGCTTGGATCTGGGACTAGCGGGAGTTGGGTGGGAGACCCAGTACTTC.

This clone was found once. The chain employs TRBV6-6 and TRBJ2-5; D is unclear. The last part of the DNA fits TRBJ2-7 better; the J call may be wrong. The CDR3 extends over 14 amino acids. Germline values: CDR1 MNHNY, CDR2 SVGAGI (reference sequence). CDR3 nucleotides: TGTGCCAGCAGTAACGCCATCGGTGCATACGAGCAGTACTTC. This gives the protein CASSNAIGAYEQYF.

The chain carries TRBV27 and TRBJ2-7, with 13 positions matching TRBD2. CDR1 is MNHEY and CDR2 is SMNVEV in the germline V gene (reference sequence). The ends lost 8 bases at V and 9 bases at J; junction bases unmatched: 4. The CDR3 totals 12 residues. This chain's CDR3 is CASGTSGKGQYF. Written as DNA, the CDR3 is TGTGCCAGCGGGACTAGCGGGAAGGGGCAGTACTTC.

This sequence joins TRBV7-2 and TRBJ2-2; possibly TRBD1 for D (5 bases). The CDR3 spans 15 residues. Germline values: CDR1 SGHTA, CDR2 FQGNSA. Trimming removed 1 base from V and 0 bases from J, with 6 bases in between. The CDR3 loop is CASSLGGPNTGELFF. CDR3 in DNA: TGTGCCAGCAGCTTAGGGGGCCCGAACACCGGGGAGCTGTTTTTT.

The chain couples TRBV7-2 to TRBJ1-5, with a tentative D call TRBD1 (6 bases). This CDR3 spans 15 amino acids. The germline V and J ends were trimmed by 3 bases and 7 bases, with 16 bases remaining between them. Germline V lookup: CDR1 SGHTA, CDR2 FQGNSA. This CDR3 is CASSLGLDRQQPQHF. CDR3 nucleotide sequence: TGTGCCAGCAGCTTGGGGCTAGACAGGCAACAGCCCCAGCATTTT.

The chain joins TRBV29-1 to TRBJ2-7, with 7 bases lining up with TRBD1. CDR1 is SQVTM and CDR2 is ANQGSEA in the germline V gene. The CDR3 is 13 residues long. J gave up 2 bases and V 4 bases, and 5 bases lay outside the gene matches. CDR3 DNA sequence: TGCAGCGTTGGGACAGGAGAAGCCTACGAGCAGTACTTC. Translation: CSVGTGEAYEQYF.

This chain links TRBV4-2 with TRBJ2-5, with 7 bases that match TRBD2. CDR1 and CDR2 from the germline V gene are LGHNA and YNFKEQ. The CDR3 is 20 residues long. J was trimmed by 0 bases and V by 0 bases; bases with no gene match: 16. The CDR3 region has the DNA TGTGCCAGCAGCCAAGATGTAATCGTAGAGGGAGGGCTCGACCAAGAGACCCAGTACTTC. It yields the protein CASSQDVIVEGGLDQETQYF.

This clone was found a few times. The CDR3 here is CSVEAKGGARTGIYEQYF. The CDR3 nucleotides are TGCAGCGTTGAAGCCAAGGGGGGGGCGAGGACAGGGATATACGAGCAGTACTTC. This chain connects TRBV29-1 to TRBJ2-7; a weak D match, TRBD1 (8 bases). The CDR3 covers 18 residues. The V gene lost 1 base and the J gene lost 4 bases, with 26 bases spanning the gap. From germline, CDR1 is SQVTM and CDR2 ANQGSEA.

This sequence joins TRBV15 and TRBJ1-2; D remains ambiguous. Per germline, CDR1 LNHNV and CDR2 YYDKDF (reference sequence). CDR3 length: 13 amino acids. Trimming removed 1 base at V and 4 bases at J, with 7 bases between. CDR3 in amino acids: CATSRGRIYGYTF. In nucleotides, the CDR3 is TGTGCCACCAGCAGAGGCAGAATCTATGGCTACACCTTC.

The chain links TRBV9 to TRBJ2-1; 7 nucleotides align to TRBD2. Germline V lookup: CDR1 SGDLS, CDR2 YYNGEE. V lost 6 bases and J lost 5; bases outside the gene matches: 14. The CDR3 loop spans 16 amino acids. The CDR3 DNA sequence: TGTGCCAGCACTCCTGGTACTAGCGCAAGGAACAATGAGCAGTTCTTC. It specifies CASTPGTSARNNEQFF.

A single count supports this clone. The genes are TRBV6-4 and TRBJ2-5, with TRBD2 as a possible D gene (5 bases). The CDR3 is made up of 13 amino acids. Trimming left V 0 bases short and J 5 bases short, with 7 bases between. Germline V CDR1 and CDR2: MRHNA, SNTAGT. CDR3 protein: CASSDSLGETQYF. As DNA, the CDR3 is TGTGCCAGCAGTGACTCACTAGGGGAGACCCAGTACTTC.